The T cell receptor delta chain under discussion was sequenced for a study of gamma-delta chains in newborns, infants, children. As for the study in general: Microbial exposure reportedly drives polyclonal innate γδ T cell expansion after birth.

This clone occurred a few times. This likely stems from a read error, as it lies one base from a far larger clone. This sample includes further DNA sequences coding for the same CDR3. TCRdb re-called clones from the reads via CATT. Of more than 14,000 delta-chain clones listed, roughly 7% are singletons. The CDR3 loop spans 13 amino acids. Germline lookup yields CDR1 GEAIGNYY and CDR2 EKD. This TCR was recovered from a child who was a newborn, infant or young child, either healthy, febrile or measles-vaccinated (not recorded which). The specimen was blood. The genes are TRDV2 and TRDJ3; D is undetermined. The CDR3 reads CACDTWDTRQMFF. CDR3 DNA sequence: TGTGCCTGTGACACCTGGGACACCCGACAAATGTTTTTC.